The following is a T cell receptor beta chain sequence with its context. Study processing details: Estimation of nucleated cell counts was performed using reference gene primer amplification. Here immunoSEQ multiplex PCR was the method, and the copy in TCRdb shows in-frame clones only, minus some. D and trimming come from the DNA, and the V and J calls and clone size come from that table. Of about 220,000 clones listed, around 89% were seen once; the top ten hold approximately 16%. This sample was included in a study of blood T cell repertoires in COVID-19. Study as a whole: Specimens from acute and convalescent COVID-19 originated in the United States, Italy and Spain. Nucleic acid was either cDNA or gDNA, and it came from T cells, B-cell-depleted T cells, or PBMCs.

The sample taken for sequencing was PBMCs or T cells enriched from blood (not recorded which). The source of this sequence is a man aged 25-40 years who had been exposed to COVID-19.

The CDR3 is CASSTHRGGGEQYF. As DNA, the CDR3 is TGTGCCAGCAGTACCCACAGGGGTGGGGGCGAGCAGTACTTC. V and J are TRBV2 and TRBJ2-7, with 7 nucleotides matching TRBD1. Germline CDR1 SNHLY, CDR2 FYNNEI. The CDR3 sequence is 14 residues long. Trimming cost V 5 bases and J 6 bases; bases outside gene matches: 10.